This TCR beta chain was obtained from a study of shared clonotypes between healthy human individuals. General study points: Naive subsets generally had larger estimated richness than memory subsets. The rarefaction results pointed to incomplete sorted-subset sequencing despite large depth. The study found lower generation probabilities in non-shared clonotypes than in those shared by all four donors.

A note on this clone: Its antigen is as yet unknown.

The ends lost 3 bases at V and 0 bases at J; junction bases unmatched: 13. In germline, CDR1 is MGHRA, CDR2 YSYEKL. The CDR3 is 19 residues long. Only in-frame clones appear in the TCRdb table, and some are missing; sequencing was by immunoSEQ multiplex PCR. The top ten clones hold 0.1% to 0.15% of a sample with 2 million to 2.5 million clones, 85% to 95% of them seen once. The chain has TRBV4-1 and TRBJ1-1; 10 bases agree with TRBD1. Sequences were obtained from naive CD4+ T cells sorted from blood. Subset denoted: CD45RA+ positively selected. The TCR was taken from a young man in good health. The CDR3 loop reads CASSHGSRQGAGVNTEAFF. The CDR3, as DNA: TGCGCCAGCAGCCACGGTTCCAGACAGGGGGCAGGGGTGAACACTGAAGCTTTCTTT.